The next 10 T cell receptor beta chains were all read from a single sample in a study of T cell repertoires and HLA-DP antigens. Clones were sequenced by immunoSEQ multiplex PCR, and TCRdb holds only the in-frame ones, with some missing. The table has 65,000 to 95,000 clones, just under 80% seen once; the top ten hold roughly 1.5%. The antigens these receptors bind are not known. The specimen was CD4+ T cells from PBMCs. These receptors all stem from a man aged 60 to 75 in good health and CMV-seronegative.

This clone was seen just once. The chain carries TRBV6-5 and TRBJ1-1, with D hard to call. The CDR3 has 11 amino acids. V lost 8 bases, J lost 6 bases, and 10 bases lay in between. Germline values: CDR1 MNHEY, CDR2 SVGAGI. CDR3 in amino acids: CASSSPAEAFF. CDR3 nucleotide sequence: TGTGCCAGCTCCAGCCCGGCTGAAGCTTTCTTT.

The rearrangement joins TRBV6-1 to TRBJ1-2, with D perhaps matching TRBD1 (6 bases). Germline V lookup: CDR1 MNHNS, CDR2 SASEGT. There are 14 residues in the CDR3. Trimming left V 4 bases short and J 14 bases short, with 23 bases between. The CDR3 DNA reads as TGTGCCAGCAGTGCCCAAACAGGGAATTCTTTGAGGACCTTC. Its translation: CASSAQTGNSLRTF.

This clone was seen a few times. The chain is built from TRBV7-2 and TRBJ2-1; TRBD1 might be the D (6 bases). Germline-derived CDR1 and CDR2 are SGHTA and FQGNSA. This CDR3 contains 12 residues. V shed 5 bases and J shed 9 bases, with 11 bases lying between them. The CDR3 nucleotides are TGTGCCAGCAGCGAACAGGGTGTTGAGCAGTTCTTC. Amino acid sequence: CASSEQGVEQFF.

The genes are TRBV18 and TRBJ2-1; D gene ambiguous. CDR3 size: 15 residues. Between the trimmed V and J ends, which lost 3 bases and 0 bases, there was a span of 9 bases. Germline V gives CDR1 KGHSH, CDR2 LQKENI. The CDR3 DNA follows: TGTGCCAGCTCACCCAACTACGCCTCCTACAATGAGCAGTTCTTC. Residues: CASSPNYASYNEQFF.

The rearrangement links TRBV14 to TRBJ2-5; D not resolved. V shed 2 bases and J shed 1 base, with 11 bases lying between them. The CDR3 has 15 amino acids. Germline-derived CDR1 and CDR2 are SGHDN and FVKESK. The CDR3 loop reads CASSQHSLPQETQYF. The DNA of the CDR3 is TGTGCCAGCAGCCAACACAGCTTACCCCAAGAGACCCAGTACTTC.

The V gene is TRBV7-2, the J gene TRBJ2-3; no reliable D call. CDR1 and CDR2 from the germline V gene are SGHTA and FQGNSA. V lost 4 bases to trimming and J lost 6 bases, with 8 bases between them. The CDR3 totals 12 residues. Here the CDR3 DNA reads TGTGCCAGCAGCTCGAGCAGGGATACGCAGTATTTT. Its protein product is CASSSSRDTQYF.

J is TRBJ2-5 and V is TRBV2; D might be TRBD1 (5 bases). This CDR3 comprises 13 residues. V was cut by 5 bases and J by 4 bases, with 11 bases left in between. Germline values: CDR1 SNHLY, CDR2 FYNNEI. The CDR3 coding sequence is TGTGCCAGCAGTCAGGACACCGGAGAGACCCAGTACTTC. Translated, it gives CASSQDTGETQYF.

This clone came up once. The chain employs TRBV15 and TRBJ2-7, with D perhaps assigned TRBD1 or TRBD2 (5 bases each). Germline V gives CDR1 LNHNV, CDR2 YYDKDF (reference sequence). V shed 0 bases and J shed 0 bases, with 9 bases lying between them. This CDR3 is built from 15 residues. The CDR3 loop reads CATSRDPGSSYEQYF. The CDR3 nucleotides read TGTGCCACCAGCAGAGACCCAGGGAGCTCCTACGAGCAGTACTTC.

The chain employs TRBV5-1 and TRBJ1-2, with a weak D call TRBD1 (6 bases). This CDR3 is built from 13 residues. Germline-derived CDR1 and CDR2 are SGHRS and YFSETQ. V lost 5 bases and J 5 bases, leaving 13 bases between the germline ends. CDR3 DNA: TGCGCCAGCAGAGAGGACAGTGATTATGGCTACACCTTC. It codes for CASREDSDYGYTF.

The rearrangement joins TRBV19 to TRBJ2-3; no clear D gene. Trimming shortened V by 5 bases and J by 0 bases, and 12 bases separated the two germline ends. The CDR3 runs to 15 residues. The germline gives CDR1 LNHDA, CDR2 SQIVND (reference sequence). CDR3 protein: CASSPRTLSTDTQYF. CDR3 nucleotide sequence: TGTGCCAGTAGTCCCCGGACCCTTAGCACAGATACGCAGTATTTT. The full variable domain, in which reference TRBV19 and TRBJ2-3 provide the parts outside the CDR3, is DGGITQSPKYLFRKEGQNVTLSCEQNLNHDAMYWYRQDPGQGLRLIYYSQIVNDFQKGDIAEGYSVSREKKESFPLTVTSAQKNPTAFYLCASSPRTLSTDTQYFGPGTRLTVL.